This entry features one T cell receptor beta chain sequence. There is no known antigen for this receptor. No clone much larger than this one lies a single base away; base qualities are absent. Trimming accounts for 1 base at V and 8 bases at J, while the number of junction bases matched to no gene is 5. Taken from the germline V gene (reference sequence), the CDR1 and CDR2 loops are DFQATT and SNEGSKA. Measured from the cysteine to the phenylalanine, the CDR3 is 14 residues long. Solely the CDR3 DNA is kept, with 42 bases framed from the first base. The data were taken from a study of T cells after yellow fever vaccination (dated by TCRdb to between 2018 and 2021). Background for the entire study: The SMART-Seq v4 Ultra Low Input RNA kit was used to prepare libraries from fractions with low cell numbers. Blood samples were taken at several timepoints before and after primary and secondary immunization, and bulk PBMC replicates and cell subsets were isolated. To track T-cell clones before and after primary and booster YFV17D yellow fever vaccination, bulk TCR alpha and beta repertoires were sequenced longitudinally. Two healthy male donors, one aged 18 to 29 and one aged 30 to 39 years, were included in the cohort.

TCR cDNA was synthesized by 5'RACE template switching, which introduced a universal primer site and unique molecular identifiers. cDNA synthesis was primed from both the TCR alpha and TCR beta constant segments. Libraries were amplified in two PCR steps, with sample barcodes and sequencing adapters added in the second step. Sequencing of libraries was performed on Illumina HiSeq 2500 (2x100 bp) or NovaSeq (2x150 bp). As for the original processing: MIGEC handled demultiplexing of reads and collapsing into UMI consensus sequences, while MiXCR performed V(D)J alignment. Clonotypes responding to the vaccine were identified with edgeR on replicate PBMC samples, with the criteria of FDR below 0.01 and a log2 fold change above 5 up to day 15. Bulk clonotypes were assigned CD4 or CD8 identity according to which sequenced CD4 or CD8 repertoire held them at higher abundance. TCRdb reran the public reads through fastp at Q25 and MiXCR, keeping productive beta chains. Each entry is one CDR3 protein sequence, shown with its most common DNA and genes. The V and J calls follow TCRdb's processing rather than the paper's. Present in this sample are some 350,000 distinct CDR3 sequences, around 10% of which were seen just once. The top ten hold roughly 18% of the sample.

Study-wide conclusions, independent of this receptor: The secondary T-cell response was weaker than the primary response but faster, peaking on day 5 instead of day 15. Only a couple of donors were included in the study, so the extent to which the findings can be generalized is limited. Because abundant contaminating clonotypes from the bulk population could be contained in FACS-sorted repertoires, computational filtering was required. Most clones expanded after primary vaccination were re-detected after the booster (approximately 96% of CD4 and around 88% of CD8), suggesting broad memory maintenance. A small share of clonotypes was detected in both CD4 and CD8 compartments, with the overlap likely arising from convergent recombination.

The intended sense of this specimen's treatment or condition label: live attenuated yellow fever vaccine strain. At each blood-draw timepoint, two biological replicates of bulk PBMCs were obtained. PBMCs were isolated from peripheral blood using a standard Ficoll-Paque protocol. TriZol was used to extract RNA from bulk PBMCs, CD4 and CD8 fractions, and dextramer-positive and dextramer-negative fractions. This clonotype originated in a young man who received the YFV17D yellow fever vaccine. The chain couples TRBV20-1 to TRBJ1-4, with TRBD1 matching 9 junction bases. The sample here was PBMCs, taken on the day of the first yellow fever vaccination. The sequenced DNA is TGCAGTGCTAGAGCAAGGACAGGGGCGGAAAAACTGTTTTTT. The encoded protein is CSARARTGAEKLFF.